This T cell receptor (beta chain) came from a study of long-term antiretroviral therapy in people with HIV. The study's findings and limits: CDR3 lengths in HIV samples spanned a narrower range than controls.

Runs used v3.0 of the immunoSEQ assay and were done at survey level. Measured with immunoSEQ multiplex PCR; TCRdb has only the in-frame clones, and not every one. The sample carries approximately 13,000 clones, roughly 80% recorded once. This CDR3 spans 16 amino acids. Germline V gene lookup returns CDR1 MNHNS and CDR2 SASEGT. V gave up 4 bases and J gave up 8 bases; unmatched junction bases: 13. Among participants with HIV, every one received treatment in the United States. A note on this clone: What it recognizes is unknown.

The material sequenced was unsorted PBMCs, taken 0.5 years before starting antiretroviral therapy. This sequence originates from a woman in her forties with HIV. The rearrangement joins TRBV6-1 to TRBJ2-1; 8 bases line up with TRBD2. The CDR3 nucleotides are TGTGCCAGCAGTGGGGAGTTTGCGGGAGGCGTTCATGAGCAGTTCTTC. Translation: CASSGEFAGGVHEQFF.